One T cell receptor beta chain is described in this entry. Its target is unknown. The data derive from a study of T cell repertoires in cytomegalovirus infection. The wider study: In public TCR beta signatures, there were indications of both CMV infection and matching HLA type. Regarding the study as a whole: Frequencies of public TCR beta families were cumulated, and this identified carriers of CMV plus the relevant HLA. The response measured ex vivo was dominated by TCR beta clonotypes (HLA-C-restricted and CMV-specific).

TCRdb independently ran MiXCR on the reads; one entry per CDR3 protein. The table has fewer than 300,000 distinct CDR3 sequences, 20% to 30% seen once; the top ten hold approximately 15%. Per the germline V gene, CDR1 is ENHRY and CDR2 is SYGVKD. Between the trimmed V and J ends, which lost 6 bases and 2 bases, there was a span of 4 bases. The CDR3 runs 12 residues. This receptor was taken from a human donor in good health (CMV status not recorded). Some clones in this sample may be carry-over from other donors' samples. The material sequenced was PBMCs. The gene calls are TRBV10-3 and TRBJ2-2; D unclear. The CDR3 here is CAIRANTGELFF. CDR3 in DNA: TGTGCCATCAGGGCCAACACCGGGGAGCTGTTTTTT.